These 2 T cell receptor beta chains originate from one sample sequenced in a study of T cells after yellow fever vaccination. TCRdb used MiXCR to reprocess the 5' RACE reads, holding one entry per CDR3 protein. The table includes about 360,000 distinct CDR3 sequences, 6% to 8% detected once. The input for sequencing was PBMCs, taken 5 days after the yellow fever booster vaccination. The receptors originated from a man aged 25 to 40 who received the YFV17D yellow fever vaccine.

Ten or more counts support this clonotype. The chain links TRBV5-1 to TRBJ2-2; no clear D. CDR3 length equals 15 residues. V was pared by 2 bases and J by 1 base, with 9 bases between. Germline CDR1 is SGHRS and CDR2 is YFSETQ. The CDR3 sequence: CASSFGGENTGELFF. Written as DNA, the CDR3 is TGCGCCAGCAGCTTCGGTGGAGAGAACACCGGGGAGCTGTTTTTT.

This clonotype was seen more than once but under ten times. The chain recombines TRBV20-1 with TRBJ2-7; TRBD2 matches 9 bases. Germline lookup yields CDR1 DFQATT and CDR2 SNEGSKA (reference sequence). The CDR3 totals 13 residues. In DNA, the CDR3 is TGCAGCCCAAGAGGACTAGCGCGGTACGAGCAGTACTTC. Encoded protein: CSPRGLARYEQYF.